This TCR beta chain was documented in a study of cytomegalovirus exposure and HLA in healthy donors. The CDR3 sequence is 14 residues long. Germline V gene data show CDR1 as SGHAT and CDR2 as FQNNGV. Trimming removed 1 base at V and 3 bases at J, with 6 bases between. Primers: 60 Vbeta forward and 13 Jbeta reverse. Sequencing used immunoSEQ multiplex PCR; TCRdb keeps in-frame clones, though not all of them. The table lists fewer than 110,000 clones, around 79% of them singletons, with roughly 4% in the top ten. This TCR derives from a man aged 45-60 years in good health and CMV-seropositive. Sample: PBMCs. The chain couples TRBV11-2 to TRBJ2-2; no clear D. The CDR3 bases are TGTGCCAGCAGCTTAGGCAGTGACACCGGGGAGCTGTTTTTT. The encoded protein is CASSLGSDTGELFF.